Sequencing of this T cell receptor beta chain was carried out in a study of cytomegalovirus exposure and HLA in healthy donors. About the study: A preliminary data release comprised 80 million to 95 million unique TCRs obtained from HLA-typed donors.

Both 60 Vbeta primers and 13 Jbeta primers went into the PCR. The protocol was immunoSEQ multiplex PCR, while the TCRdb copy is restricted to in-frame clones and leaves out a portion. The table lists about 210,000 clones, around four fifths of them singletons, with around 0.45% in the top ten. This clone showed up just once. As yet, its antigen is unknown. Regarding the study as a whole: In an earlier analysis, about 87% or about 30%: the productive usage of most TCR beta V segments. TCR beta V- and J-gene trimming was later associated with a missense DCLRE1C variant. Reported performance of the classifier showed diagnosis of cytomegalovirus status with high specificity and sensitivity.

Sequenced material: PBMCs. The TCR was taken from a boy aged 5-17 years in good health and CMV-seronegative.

CDR3: CASSLLSGRTSYEQYF. The DNA for the CDR3 is TGCGCCAGCAGCTTATTGAGCGGGCGAACCTCCTACGAGCAGTACTTC. V is TRBV5-1 and J is TRBJ2-7; TRBD2 might be the D (6 bases). CDR3 length equals 16 residues. The V end lost 2 bases, the J end lost 0 bases, and 15 bases lay between the germline ends. Germline V gene lookup returns CDR1 SGHRS and CDR2 YFSETQ. The variable domain in full, completed from reference TRBV5-1 and TRBJ2-7, reads KAGVTQTPRYLIKTRGQQVTLSCSPISGHRSVSWYQQTPGQGLQFLFEYFSETQRNKGNFPGRFSGRQFSNSRSEMNVSTLELGDSALYLCASSLLSGRTSYEQYFGPGTRLTVT.